Listed here are 28 T cell receptor beta chains from one sample, sequenced in a study of T-cell memory formation after mild COVID-19 (dated by TCRdb to the early 2020s). Library generation was performed with 5' RACE. The sample was run on an Illumina NovaSeq 6000. Using fastp trimming at Q25 and MiXCR clonotype assembly, TCRdb reanalyzed the public sequencing data and kept in-frame beta chains. CDR3 protein sequences are deduplicated, and each keeps its most common genes and DNA. This sample comprises around 390,000 distinct CDR3 sequences, about 15% of them detected only once. The ten top clones hold around a fifth of the sample. The specimen sequenced was PBMCs or a T cell subset sorted from them (not recorded which). Receptors were obtained from a man younger than 30 who had mild COVID-19 (a few samples of this study predate the infection). The sample titles of this study are shuffled in the database, so cell type and time point are left out; the donor was told from shared clones.

This clonotype was seen repeatedly, ten times or more. Sequence at one end of the junction differs from germline and may be a read error. The chain combines TRBV7-2 with TRBJ2-3; the D gene could be TRBD1 or TRBD2 (5 bases each). The CDR3 spans 14 residues. Per the germline V gene, CDR1 is SGHTA and CDR2 is FQGNSA. DNA of the CDR3: TGCGCCAGCAGCTTAGGGACCCCCACAGATACGCAGTATTTT. Residues: CASSLGTPTDTQYF. Filled out from reference TRBV7-2 and TRBJ2-3, the complete variable domain reads GAGVSQSPSNKVTEKGKDVELRCDPISGHTALYWYRQSLGQGLEFLIYFQGNSAPDKSGLPSDRFSAERTGGSVSTLTIQRTQQEDSAVYLCASSLGTPTDTQYFGPGTRLTVL.

The chain recombines TRBV6-5 with TRBJ2-3; no firm D call. The germline V and J ends were trimmed by 0 bases and 0 bases, with 10 bases remaining between them. CDR3 length equals 16 residues. Per germline, CDR1 MNHEY and CDR2 SVGAGI. In DNA form, the CDR3 reads TGTGCCAGCAGTTACTCGGAATCCAGTAGCACAGATACGCAGTATTTT. Residues: CASSYSESSSTDTQYF.

The chain combines TRBV20-1 with TRBJ2-1; 9 nucleotides agree with TRBD2. The CDR3 totals 17 residues. The germline CDR1 and CDR2 sequences are DFQATT and SNEGSKA (reference sequence). V lost 0 bases and J lost 1; bases outside the gene matches: 7. CDR3 bases: TGCAGTGCTAGAGATAGTAGCGGGGGCCGTTCCTACAATGAGCAGTTCTTC. This sequence encodes CSARDSSGGRSYNEQFF.

This clonotype was seen repeatedly, ten times or more. J is TRBJ1-5 and V is TRBV7-9; no clear D gene. Between the trimmed V and J ends, which lost 5 bases and 5 bases, there was a span of 4 bases. This CDR3 region has 11 residues. The germline CDR1 and CDR2 sequences are SEHNR and FQNEAQ (reference sequence). The CDR3 DNA reads as TGTGCCAGCAGCCTTGATCAGCCCCAGCATTTT. Translated, it gives CASSLDQPQHF. The full variable domain, rest sourced from reference TRBV7-9 and TRBJ1-5, is DTGVSQNPRHKITKRGQNVTFRCDPISEHNRLYWYRQTLGQGPEFLTYFQNEAQLEKSRLLSDRFSAERPKGSFSTLEIQRTEQGDSAMYLCASSLDQPQHFGDGTRLSIL.

The V and J genes are TRBV3-1 and TRBJ2-7; 12 bases agree with TRBD1. The CDR3 spans 15 residues. The germline V gene has CDR1 LGHDT and CDR2 YNNKEL (reference sequence). J was trimmed by 5 bases and V by 4 bases; bases with no gene match: 6. This CDR3 reads CASSPRDRGRNEQYF. The CDR3 nucleotides read TGTGCCAGCAGCCCTCGGGACAGGGGGCGGAACGAGCAGTACTTC.

This chain uses TRBV10-3 with TRBJ1-1; 9 positions agree with TRBD1. This CDR3 region has 13 residues. CDR1 ENHRY and CDR2 SYGVKD come from the germline V gene. Trimming took 4 bases from V and 5 from J; bases not matched to a gene: 2. In DNA, the CDR3 is TGTGCCATCAGTGGGGACAGGGCGACTGAAGCTTTCTTT. This sequence encodes CAISGDRATEAFF.

This rearrangement joins TRBV10-3 to TRBJ2-2; 9 bases map to TRBD1. Per germline, CDR1 ENHRY and CDR2 SYGVKD. The CDR3 consists of 15 residues. Unmatched junction bases numbered 6, after V lost 4 bases and J lost 6 bases. CDR3 DNA sequence: TGTGCCATCAGTGTACCGGGACAGGGCTCCGGGGAGCTGTTTTTT. This translates into CAISVPGQGSGELFF.

This clonotype was observed many times. The chain combines TRBV9 with TRBJ2-3, with TRBD1 as a possible D gene (5 bases). Germline values: CDR1 SGDLS, CDR2 YYNGEE. V lost 4 bases to trimming and J lost 0 bases, with 9 bases between them. This CDR3 contains 14 residues. The CDR3 loop reads CASSLRQSTDTQYF. For the CDR3, the DNA is TGTGCCAGCAGCCTACGACAGAGCACAGATACGCAGTATTTT. The full variable domain, rest sourced from reference TRBV9 and TRBJ2-3, is DSGVTQTPKHLITATGQRVTLRCSPRSGDLSVYWYQQSLDQGLQFLIQYYNGEERAKGNILERFSAQQFPDLHSELNLSSLELGDSALYFCASSLRQSTDTQYFGPGTRLTVL.

This clonotype was picked up a small number of times. The chain couples TRBV5-1 to TRBJ2-1, with D hard to call. The ends were cut back, 0 bases at V and 0 bases at J, with 7 bases in the middle. Germline CDR1 reads SGHRS; CDR2 reads YFSETQ. The CDR3 has 15 residues. CDR3 sequence reads: CASSLGQTSYNEQFF. The CDR3 DNA follows: TGCGCCAGCAGCTTGGGGCAGACCTCCTACAATGAGCAGTTCTTC.

This rearrangement joins TRBV4-1 to TRBJ1-4; perhaps TRBD1 as D (5 bases). With 4 bases removed from V and 3 bases from J, the gap between germline ends came to 12 bases. CDR3 length equals 15 residues. Per the germline V gene, CDR1 is MGHRA and CDR2 is YSYEKL. Written as DNA, the CDR3 is TGCGCCAGCAGCCCCAAATGGGGGGCTAATGAAAAACTGTTTTTT. Translation: CASSPKWGANEKLFF.

V usage is TRBV20-1 and J usage is TRBJ2-5; 15 bases map to TRBD2. Trimming took 5 bases from V and 4 from J; bases not matched to a gene: 8. This CDR3 region has 16 residues. Germline assignment: CDR1 DFQATT and CDR2 SNEGSKA (reference sequence). CDR3 residues: CSAGLAGGPGLETQYF. In DNA form, the CDR3 reads TGCAGTGCTGGACTAGCGGGGGGGCCTGGGTTAGAGACCCAGTACTTC.

The CDR3 region is CASSPGTSGVALDTQYF. For the CDR3, the DNA is TGTGCCAGCAGCCCAGGGACTAGCGGGGTTGCCTTGGATACGCAGTATTTT. The chain combines TRBV11-2 with TRBJ2-3, with 13 bases identical to TRBD2. This CDR3 has 17 residues. Germline CDR1 is SGHAT and CDR2 is FQNNGV. V shed 5 bases and J 6 bases; nucleotides not matched to a gene: 11.

This rearrangement joins TRBV5-1 to TRBJ2-7, with 7 nucleotides matching TRBD1. This CDR3 comprises 14 residues. Germline assignment: CDR1 SGHRS and CDR2 YFSETQ. V lost 6 bases to trimming and J lost 5 bases; unmatched junction nucleotides: 11. The CDR3 loop reads CASTPGTANDEQYF. The CDR3 bases are TGCGCCAGCACCCCCGGGACAGCCAACGACGAGCAGTACTTC.

The chain employs TRBV6-6 and TRBJ2-3, with D tentatively TRBD1 (5 bases). From germline, CDR1 is MNHNY and CDR2 SVGAGI (reference sequence). This CDR3 has 11 residues. The ends were cut back, 11 bases at V and 10 bases at J, with 16 bases in the middle. This CDR3 reads CASDQGQPQYF. In nucleotides, the CDR3 is TGTGCCTCGGACCAGGGCCAGCCGCAGTATTTT.

The chain combines TRBV7-2 with TRBJ2-5, with unresolved D. V lost 5 bases and J 5 bases, leaving 12 bases between the germline ends. The germline CDR1 and CDR2 sequences are SGHTA and FQGNSA. The CDR3 extends over 13 amino acids. The DNA for the CDR3 is TGTGCCAGCAGCCCCCCGGTCCAGGAGACCCAGTACTTC. This gives the protein CASSPPVQETQYF.

This clonotype came up a few times. The rearrangement uses TRBV7-9 and TRBJ2-2; 7 bases match TRBD1. CDR3 size: 14 residues. Trimming removed 5 bases from V and 7 bases from J; junction bases left unmatched: 7. The germline V gene has CDR1 SEHNR and CDR2 FQNEAQ (reference sequence). CDR3 coding DNA: TGTGCCAGCAGCCCAACAGGGGTTGACGGGGAGCTGTTTTTT. The encoded protein is CASSPTGVDGELFF.

Notes on this clonotype: The junction does not match germline at one end; this may be a read error. Here the CDR3 DNA reads TGCAGTGCCAGAGCCGGGACAGACAATAATGAAAAACTGTTTTTT. It specifies CSARAGTDNNEKLFF. V and J are TRBV20-1 and TRBJ1-4; 7 bases agree with TRBD1. The germline CDR1 and CDR2 sequences are DFQATT and SNEGSKA (reference sequence). This CDR3 comprises 15 residues.

This rearrangement joins TRBV12-3 or TRBV12-4 to TRBJ2-7; 8 positions match TRBD1. The trim removed 6 bases at V and 0 bases at J, leaving 4 bases unmatched. The CDR3 totals 14 residues. Here the CDR3 DNA reads TGTGCCAGCAGCCCGGGACAGGACTCCTACGAGCAGTACTTC. This sequence encodes CASSPGQDSYEQYF.

This clonotype was counted only a few times. The chain links TRBV4-3 to TRBJ2-7, with no clear D. The germline V and J ends were trimmed by 1 base and 4 bases, with 8 bases remaining between them. Looked up from germline, CDR1 is LGHNA and CDR2 is YSLEER. The CDR3 has 13 residues. The CDR3 bases are TGCGCCAGCAGCCAAGTTCTCGGTTACGAGCAGTACTTC. This codes for CASSQVLGYEQYF.

Only a few counts were recorded for this clonotype. The chain joins TRBV7-3 to TRBJ2-3; D ambiguous. The CDR3 sequence is 13 residues long. CDR1 and CDR2 (germline): SGHTA, FQGTGA. The V and J ends lost 2 bases and 4 bases respectively, with 7 bases between them. The CDR3 spells CASSLGKADTQYF. The CDR3 DNA reads as TGTGCCAGCAGCTTAGGAAAAGCAGATACGCAGTATTTT.

This clonotype was seen only a few times. V usage is TRBV5-5 and J usage is TRBJ2-1; maybe TRBD1 (6 bases). The V and J ends lost 5 bases and 14 bases respectively, with 20 bases between them. The CDR3 runs to 13 residues. Per germline, CDR1 SGHKS and CDR2 YYEKEE (reference sequence). CDR3 amino acids: CASRSETGSREFF. In nucleotides, the CDR3 is TGTGCCAGCAGATCCGAAACAGGGTCCCGGGAGTTCTTC. Variable domain in full (rest from reference TRBV5-5 and TRBJ2-1): DAGVTQSPTHLIKTRGQQVTLRCSPISGHKSVSWYQQVLGQGPQFIFQYYEKEERGRGNFPDRFSARQFPNYSSELNVNALLLGDSALYLCASRSETGSREFFGPGTRLTVL.

The CDR3: CASRFNREETQYF. CDR3 coding DNA: TGTGCCAGCAGGTTTAACAGGGAGGAGACCCAGTACTTC. The J gene is TRBJ2-5, the V gene TRBV5-4; a possible D gene is TRBD1 (6 bases). The germline V and J ends were trimmed by 5 bases and 5 bases, with 13 bases remaining between them. This CDR3 contains 13 residues. Germline CDR1 reads SGHNT; CDR2 reads YYREEE (reference sequence).

This clonotype has a handful of counts. J is TRBJ2-2 and V is TRBV6-2 or TRBV6-3; D uncertain. V gave up 7 bases and J gave up 7 bases, with 7 bases separating them. This CDR3 spans 11 amino acids. In germline, CDR1 is MNHEY, CDR2 SVGEGT. The CDR3 reads CASNKGGELFF. Written as DNA, the CDR3 is TGTGCCAGCAATAAGGGCGGGGAGCTGTTTTTT.

This clonotype occurred a few times. The V gene is TRBV29-1, the J gene TRBJ2-3; 7 bases line up with TRBD1. This CDR3 contains 17 residues. V shed 4 bases and J 2 bases; nucleotides not matched to a gene: 15. CDR1 and CDR2 from the germline V gene are SQVTM and ANQGSEA. As DNA, the CDR3 is TGCAGCGTTGCCTTCACATACACAGGGGACCACACAGATACGCAGTATTTT. Its translation is CSVAFTYTGDHTDTQYF.

V gene TRBV4-3 combines with J gene TRBJ2-5; 8 positions agree with TRBD1. V shed 0 bases and J 2 bases; nucleotides not matched to a gene: 2. The length of the CDR3 is 15 residues. Germline V lookup: CDR1 LGHNA, CDR2 YSLEER. CDR3 amino acids: CASSQEDRGQETQYF. Written as DNA, the CDR3 is TGCGCCAGCAGCCAAGAAGACAGGGGTCAAGAGACCCAGTACTTC.

The rearrangement joins TRBV29-1 to TRBJ2-1; D perhaps matches TRBD2 (6 bases). Per the germline V gene, CDR1 is SQVTM and CDR2 is ANQGSEA. There are 14 residues in the CDR3. V lost 4 bases to trimming and J lost 6 bases, with 16 bases between them. This CDR3 reads CSVGGAMEGNEQFF. The DNA of the CDR3 is TGCAGCGTTGGCGGGGCGATGGAGGGCAATGAGCAGTTCTTC.

J is TRBJ2-3 and V is TRBV6-2 or TRBV6-3; D not certain. Germline-derived CDR1 and CDR2 are MNHEY and SVGEGT. The CDR3 contains 12 residues. V was clipped by 6 bases and J by 7 bases, with 11 bases between them. CDR3 DNA sequence: TGTGCCAGCAGCCAAATCAAGCATACGCAGTATTTT. It codes for CASSQIKHTQYF.

This clonotype has only a few counts. The chain has TRBV5-1 and TRBJ2-3; D may be TRBD1 or TRBD2 (5 bases each). Germline CDR1 SGHRS, CDR2 YFSETQ. V was pared by 4 bases and J by 6 bases, with 15 bases between. CDR3 length: 14 amino acids. The CDR3: CASSEGPASDTQYF. The CDR3 DNA follows: TGCGCCAGCAGCGAGGGACCTGCGTCGGATACGCAGTATTTT.